These 24 T cell receptor beta chains were all obtained from the same sample, sequenced in a study of blood T cell repertoires in COVID-19. Produced via immunoSEQ multiplex PCR; TCRdb's table is partial and in-frame only. The profile shows 290,000 or so clones, roughly 80% of them singletons. The sequenced material came from PBMCs or T cells enriched from blood (not recorded which). These receptors were collected from a man aged 35 to 55 who had been exposed to COVID-19.

DNA for the CDR3: TGTGCCAGCAGCGTAGCTCTGGCGTCTAGCGGGCCGAACACCGGGGAGCTGTTTTTT. The encoded protein is CASSVALASSGPNTGELFF. This chain connects TRBV9 to TRBJ2-2, with 8 bases identical to TRBD2. From germline, CDR1 is SGDLS and CDR2 YYNGEE. The CDR3 is 19 amino acids. J gave up 0 bases and V 0 bases, and 10 bases lay outside the gene matches.

This chain joins TRBV5-1 and TRBJ2-1, with D unclear. V was shortened by 3 bases and J by 0 bases, with 10 bases between the two germline ends. Germline loops: CDR1 SGHRS, CDR2 YFSETQ. This CDR3 contains 15 residues. As DNA, the CDR3 is TGCGCCAGCAGCTCAGTCGGAGCCTCCTACAATGAGCAGTTCTTC. It specifies CASSSVGASYNEQFF.

This clone has just one count. This chain links TRBV12-3 or TRBV12-4 with TRBJ1-1, with a tentative D call TRBD1 (5 bases). V lost 7 bases and J 7 bases, leaving 16 bases between the germline ends. This CDR3 is built from 13 residues. The CDR3 loop reads CASTRVPGNEAFF. CDR3 nucleotides: TGTGCCAGCACCCGCGTCCCAGGGAATGAAGCTTTCTTT.

The gene calls are TRBV21-1 and TRBJ1-5; the table's D call of TRBD1 was not tested on the DNA. TRBV21-1 is assigned pseudogene status. The CDR3 extends over 15 amino acids. CDR3 loop: CASSKYPTLGQPQHF. In nucleotides, the CDR3 is TGTGCCAGCAGCAAATACCCAACCCTGGGCCAGCCCCAGCATTTT.

The J gene is TRBJ1-5, the V gene TRBV7-3, with unresolved D. Trimming took off 4 bases at V and 11 bases at J, with 24 bases between the two ends. The CDR3 runs to 16 residues. Per the germline V gene, CDR1 is SGHTA and CDR2 is FQGTGA. CDR3 loop: CASSSPLLGECVTQHF. Written as DNA, the CDR3 is TGTGCCAGCAGCTCACCATTGTTGGGAGAGTGTGTGACCCAGCATTTT.

J is TRBJ2-7 and V is TRBV3-1 (or the pseudogene TRBV3-2); a weak D match, TRBD2 (6 bases). The V gene's germline CDR1 is LGHDT and CDR2 YNNKEL (reference sequence). The CDR3 covers 14 residues. The ends were cut back, 4 bases at V and 2 bases at J, with 12 bases in the middle. The CDR3 here is CASSPLAVAYEQYF. The DNA for the CDR3 is TGTGCCAGCAGCCCACTAGCCGTCGCCTACGAGCAGTACTTC.

The V and J genes are TRBV11-2 and TRBJ1-2; tentative D call: TRBD1 (6 bases). The CDR3 is 14 residues long. Germline V CDR1 and CDR2: SGHAT, FQNNGV. V was cut by 5 bases and J by 8 bases, with 18 bases left in between. The CDR3 spells CASSPTRWGHGYTF. The CDR3 nucleotides read TGTGCCAGCAGCCCGACGAGGTGGGGGCACGGCTACACCTTC.

This rearrangement joins TRBV25-1 to TRBJ2-2; TRBD2 aligns across 7 bases. Per germline, CDR1 MGHDK and CDR2 SYGVNS. The CDR3 is 15 amino acids. The V and J ends lost 1 base and 6 bases, in that order; junction bases with no gene match: 5. The CDR3 DNA follows: TGTGCCAGCAGTGAATTATGGGGGAGGGCCGGGGAGCTGTTTTTT. Its translation: CASSELWGRAGELFF.

The chain carries TRBV6-4 and TRBJ1-2, with TRBD1 as a possible D gene (6 bases). The CDR3 sequence is 16 residues long. Germline lookup yields CDR1 MRHNA and CDR2 SNTAGT. With 4 bases removed from V and 5 bases from J, the gap between germline ends came to 20 bases. CDR3 sequence: CASSVSLGGQGYGYTF. CDR3 bases: TGTGCCAGCAGTGTATCATTAGGGGGACAAGGTTATGGCTACACCTTC.

This clone was counted only a few times. The V and J genes are TRBV19 and TRBJ2-6, with D possibly matching TRBD1 (5 bases). The CDR3 runs 13 residues. Germline V lookup: CDR1 LNHDA, CDR2 SQIVND (reference sequence). Trimming pared 11 bases from V and 5 bases from J, leaving 13 bases between. Written as DNA, the CDR3 is TGTGCCGGACGGAAGGACAGGGCCAACGTCCTGACTTTC. Protein: CAGRKDRANVLTF.

The rearrangement joins TRBV7-9 to TRBJ1-1; D is undetermined. The ends were cut back, 4 bases at V and 6 bases at J, with 12 bases in the middle. CDR1 and CDR2 from the germline V gene are SEHNR and FQNEAQ (reference sequence). This CDR3 has 13 amino acids. The CDR3 DNA is TGTGCCAGCAGCTCAGAGGTGCGGGCTGAAGCTTTCTTT. The encoded protein is CASSSEVRAEAFF.

This chain links TRBV10-2 with TRBJ1-5; D is perhaps TRBD1 (5 bases). This CDR3 is 13 amino acids long. Trimming took off 6 bases at V and 5 bases at J, with 11 bases between the two ends. Germline V gene sequence: CDR1 WSHSY, CDR2 SAAADI. The CDR3 DNA reads as TGCGCCAGCAGCGCAGGGTTTGATCAGCCCCAGCATTTT. Translation gives CASSAGFDQPQHF.

This chain's CDR3 is CASSQQGYSYEQYF. In nucleotides, the CDR3 is TGTGCCAGCAGTCAACAGGGTTACTCCTACGAGCAGTACTTC. The genes are TRBV2 and TRBJ2-7; D is possibly TRBD1 (6 bases). Per germline, CDR1 SNHLY and CDR2 FYNNEI. Trimming took off 5 bases at V and 0 bases at J, with 11 bases between the two ends. CDR3 size: 14 residues.

V is TRBV5-8 and J is TRBJ2-5, with D tentatively TRBD1 (5 bases). In germline, CDR1 is SGHTS, CDR2 YDEGEE. The ends were cut back, 5 bases at V and 2 bases at J, with 10 bases in the middle. CDR3 length: 13 residues. CDR3 DNA: TGTGCCAGCAGTAAGGGGTGGCAAGAGACCCAGTACTTC. This encodes CASSKGWQETQYF.

The rearrangement links TRBV30 to TRBJ2-6; D not resolved. Germline V CDR1 and CDR2: GTSNPN, SVGIG (reference sequence). Trimming shortened V by 5 bases and J by 4 bases, and 21 bases separated the two germline ends. The CDR3 is 17 amino acids. The chain's CDR3 is CAWSATTLTSGANVLTF. CDR3 nucleotides: TGTGCCTGGTCTGCAACAACCCTTACCTCAGGGGCCAACGTCCTGACTTTC.

This clone was recorded once. The germline gene is not matched at one end of the junction; a read error may be the cause. V and J are TRBV3-1 (or the pseudogene TRBV3-2) and TRBJ2-1; 10 positions match TRBD2. Germline values: CDR1 LGHDT, CDR2 YNNKEL (reference sequence). The CDR3 loop spans 20 amino acids. The CDR3 protein is CAGSRSLLLAGSRSYNEQFF. In DNA, the CDR3 is TGTGCCGGCAGCCGCTCCTTACTACTAGCGGGGTCCCGGTCCTACAATGAGCAGTTCTTC.

This chain uses TRBV15 with TRBJ2-1; 8 nucleotides match TRBD2. Per the germline V gene, CDR1 is LNHNV and CDR2 is YYDKDF (reference sequence). V shed 0 bases and J 8 bases; nucleotides not matched to a gene: 6. The CDR3 extends over 15 amino acids. CDR3 sequence (DNA): TGTGCCACCAGCAGAGAAAGGGGGACTAGGGATGAGCAGTTCTTC. This encodes CATSRERGTRDEQFF.

The V and J genes are TRBV29-1 and TRBJ2-1; D not resolved. The CDR3 runs to 11 residues. Trimming took 5 bases from V and 0 from J, leaving 2 bases between them. The germline V gene encodes CDR1 SQVTM and CDR2 ANQGSEA. This CDR3 is CSVYSYNEQFF. The CDR3 coding sequence is TGCAGCGTTTACTCCTACAATGAGCAGTTCTTC.

This chain joins TRBV5-6 and TRBJ2-2; TRBD2 might be the D (5 bases). With 4 bases removed from V and 5 bases from J, the gap between germline ends came to 21 bases. Germline CDR1 reads SGHDT; CDR2 reads YYEEEE. This CDR3 comprises 17 residues. The CDR3 region has the DNA TGTGCCAGCAGCGTCGGGGTTGCACGAGTCGGGACCGGGGAGCTGTTTTTT. This encodes CASSVGVARVGTGELFF.

The gene calls are TRBV19 and TRBJ2-7; D perhaps matches TRBD1 (5 bases). The CDR3 length is 14 residues. Germline CDR1 LNHDA, CDR2 SQIVND (reference sequence). DNA of the CDR3: TGTGCTTCAAGCAGGGCGGAACTATCCTACGAGCAGTACTTC. Encoded protein: CASSRAELSYEQYF.

The V call is TRBV27, the J call TRBJ1-2; D is unclear. Between the trimmed V and J ends, which lost 6 bases and 4 bases, there was a span of 9 bases. Germline V gene lookup returns CDR1 MNHEY and CDR2 SMNVEV (reference sequence). CDR3 length equals 12 residues. Here the CDR3 reads CASRARSYGYTF. In DNA form, the CDR3 reads TGTGCCAGCAGAGCCCGAAGCTATGGCTACACCTTC.

The chain recombines TRBV6-5 with TRBJ2-1, with D hard to call. The CDR3 sequence is 13 residues long. V was cut by 5 bases and J by 5 bases, with 10 bases left in between. In germline, CDR1 is MNHEY, CDR2 SVGAGI. For the CDR3, the DNA is TGTGCCAGCAGTCCTGACTCAGACAATGAGCAGTTCTTC. Translation: CASSPDSDNEQFF.

V is TRBV20-1 and J is TRBJ1-2; weak D call: TRBD1 (5 bases). The V end lost 3 bases, the J end lost 8 bases, and 22 bases lay between the germline ends. The CDR3 loop spans 15 amino acids. CDR1 and CDR2 from the germline V gene are DFQATT and SNEGSKA (reference sequence). CDR3 residues: CSASPNGGTMRGYTF. DNA for the CDR3: TGCAGTGCTAGTCCCAACGGGGGAACTATGAGGGGCTACACCTTC.

The chain joins TRBV6-5 to TRBJ2-5; D not certain. Germline V CDR1 and CDR2: MNHEY, SVGAGI. The CDR3 totals 13 residues. V was trimmed by 11 bases and J by 5 bases, leaving 18 bases between them. The CDR3 protein is CASKELYGETQYF. The CDR3 DNA reads TGTGCCTCCAAGGAACTCTACGGGGAGACCCAGTACTTC.